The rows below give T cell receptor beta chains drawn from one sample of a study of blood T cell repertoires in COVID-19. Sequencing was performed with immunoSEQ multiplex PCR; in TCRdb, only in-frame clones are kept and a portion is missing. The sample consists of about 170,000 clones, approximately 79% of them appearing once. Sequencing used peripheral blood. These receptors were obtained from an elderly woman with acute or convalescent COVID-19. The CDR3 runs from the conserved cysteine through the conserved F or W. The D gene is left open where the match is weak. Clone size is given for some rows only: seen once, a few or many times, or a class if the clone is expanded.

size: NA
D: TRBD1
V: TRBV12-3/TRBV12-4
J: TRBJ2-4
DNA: TGTGCCAGCAGCAATAACAGGGGGAACATTCAGTACTTC
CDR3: CASSNNRGNIQYF

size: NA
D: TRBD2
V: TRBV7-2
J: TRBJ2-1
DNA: TGTGCCAGCAGCGCACGGCCGGGACTAGCGGGAGGGGGGGTCAATGAGCAGTTCTTC
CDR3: CASSARPGLAGGGVNEQFF

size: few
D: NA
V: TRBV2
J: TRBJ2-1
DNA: TGTGCCAGCATACCGAGGTCCTCCTACAATGAGCAGTTCTTC
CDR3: CASIPRSSYNEQFF

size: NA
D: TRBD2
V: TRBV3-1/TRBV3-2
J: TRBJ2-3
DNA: TGTGCCAGCAGCCAATGGACTAGCGGGAGAACAGATACGCAGTATTTT
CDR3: CASSQWTSGRTDTQYF

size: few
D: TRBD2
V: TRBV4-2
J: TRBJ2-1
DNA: TGTGCCAGCAGCCGTGCATTGGGACTAGCCGACAATGAGCAGTTCTTC
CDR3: CASSRALGLADNEQFF

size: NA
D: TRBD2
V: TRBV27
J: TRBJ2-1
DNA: TGTGCCAGCAGTTTTCGGGGGGGCGGGGAGTTCTTC
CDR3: CASSFRGGGEFF

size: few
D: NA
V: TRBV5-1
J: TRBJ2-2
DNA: TGCGCCAGCACGCTACAGCGGGCTAACACCGGGGAGCTGTTTTTT
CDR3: CASTLQRANTGELFF

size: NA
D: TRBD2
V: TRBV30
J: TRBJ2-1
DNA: TGTGCCTGGGGTGGGACTAGCGGAGACAATGAGCAATTCTTC
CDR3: CAWGGTSGDNEQFF

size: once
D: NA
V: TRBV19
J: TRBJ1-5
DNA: TGTGCCAGTAGTTCTCCAGGGCAGAGCAATCAGCCCCAGCATTTT
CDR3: CASSSPGQSNQPQHF

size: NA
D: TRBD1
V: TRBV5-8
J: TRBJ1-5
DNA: TGTGCCAGCAGCAGGGACAGGGGCCATCAGCCCCAGCATTTT
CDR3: CASSRDRGHQPQHF

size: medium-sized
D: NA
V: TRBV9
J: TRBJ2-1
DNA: TGTGCCAGCAGCGTAGGCGGGATTAGGACTGAGCAGTTCTTC
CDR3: CASSVGGIRTEQFF

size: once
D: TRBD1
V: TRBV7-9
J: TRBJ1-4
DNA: TGTGCCAGCAGCCCAAACCGACAGGGATCCGAAAAACTGTTTTTT
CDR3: CASSPNRQGSEKLFF

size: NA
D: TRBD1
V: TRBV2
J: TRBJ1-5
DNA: TGTGCCAGCAGCGGGACAGACCCCAATCAGCCCCAGCATTTT
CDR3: CASSGTDPNQPQHF

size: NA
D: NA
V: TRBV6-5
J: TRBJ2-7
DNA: TGTGCCAGCAGAAGGGGTCTGGTAACCTACGAGCAGTACTTC
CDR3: CASRRGLVTYEQYF

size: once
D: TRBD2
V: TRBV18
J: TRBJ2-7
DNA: TGTGCCAGCTCACCCGGGACTAGTGGTTACGAGCAGTACTTC
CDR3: CASSPGTSGYEQYF

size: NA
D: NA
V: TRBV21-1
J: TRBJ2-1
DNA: TGTGCCAGCAGCAAAAGGGAGGTGAGCGTAATATCCTACAATGAGCAGTTCTTC
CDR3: CASSKREVSVISYNEQFF

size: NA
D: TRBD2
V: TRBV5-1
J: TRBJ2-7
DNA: TGCGCCAGCAGCACAACTAGCGGGAGTATCTACGAGCAGTACTTC
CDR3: CASSTTSGSIYEQYF

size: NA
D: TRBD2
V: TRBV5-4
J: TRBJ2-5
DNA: TGTGCCAGCAGCTTGGCTAGCGGGGCTGGAGAGACCCAGTACTTC
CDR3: CASSLASGAGETQYF

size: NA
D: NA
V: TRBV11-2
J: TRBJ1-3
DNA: TGTGCCAGCAGCTTAACTGGGGGGAATATGGGAAACACCATATATTTT
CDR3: CASSLTGGNMGNTIYF

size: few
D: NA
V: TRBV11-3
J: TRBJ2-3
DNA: TGTGCCAGCTCCGCGGGGCGGAGAGATACGCAGTATTTT
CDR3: CASSAGRRDTQYF

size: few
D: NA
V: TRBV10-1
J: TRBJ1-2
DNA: TGCGCCAGCAGTGTCAATCGGGACTCTGGCTACACCTTC
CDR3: CASSVNRDSGYTF

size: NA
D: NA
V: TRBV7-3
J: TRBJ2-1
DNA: TGTGCCAGCAGCTTAAACCCCAGCTCCTACAATGAGCAGTTCTTC
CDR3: CASSLNPSSYNEQFF

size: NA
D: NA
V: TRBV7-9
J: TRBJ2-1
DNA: TGTGCCAGCAGCGATGACAACTACAATGAGCAGTTCTTC
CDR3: CASSDDNYNEQFF

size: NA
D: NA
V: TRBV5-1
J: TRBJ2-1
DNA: TGCGCCAGCAGCTTGGCGGGACACGAGTACAATGAGCAGTTCTTC
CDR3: CASSLAGHEYNEQFF

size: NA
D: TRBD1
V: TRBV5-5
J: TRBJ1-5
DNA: TGTGCCAGCAGCGTTTCACAGGGGGCGCCTCAGCCCCAGCATTTT
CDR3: CASSVSQGAPQPQHF

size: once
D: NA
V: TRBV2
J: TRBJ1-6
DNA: TGTGCCAGCAGTGAACGGGGGTCTCCCCTCCACTTT
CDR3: CASSERGSPLHF

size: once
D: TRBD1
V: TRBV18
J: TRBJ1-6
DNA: TGTGCCAGCTCACCTGAGATGTTGGCGACAGGGGGTAGTGATAATTCACCCCTCCACTTT
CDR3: CASSPEMLATGGSDNSPLHF

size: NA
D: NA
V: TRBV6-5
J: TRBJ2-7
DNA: TGTGCCAGCATTCGGGACTCGCCGGGCACCTACGAGCAGTACTTC
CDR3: CASIRDSPGTYEQYF

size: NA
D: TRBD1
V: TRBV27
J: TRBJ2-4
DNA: TGTGCCAGCGGAACCGGGACAGGGAAAAACATTCAGTACTTC
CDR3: CASGTGTGKNIQYF

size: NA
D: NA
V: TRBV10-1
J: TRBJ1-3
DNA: TGCGCCAGCAGCCGGGACACCTCCTCTGGAAACACCATATATTTT
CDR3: CASSRDTSSGNTIYF

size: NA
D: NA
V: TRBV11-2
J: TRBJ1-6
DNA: TGTGCCAGCAGCTTTACAGGACGCTACTCCTATAATTCACCCCTCCACTTT
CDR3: CASSFTGRYSYNSPLHF

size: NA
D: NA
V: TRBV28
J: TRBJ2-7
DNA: TGTGCCAGCACCGAGAATAGCGGTGCCTACGAGCAGTACTTC
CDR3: CASTENSGAYEQYF

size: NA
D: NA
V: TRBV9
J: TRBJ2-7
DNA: TGTGCCAGCAGCGCGGGGGCTAGCGGAGAATACTACGAGCAGTACTTC
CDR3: CASSAGASGEYYEQYF

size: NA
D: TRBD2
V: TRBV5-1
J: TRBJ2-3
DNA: TGCGCCAGCAGCTTACTAGCGGGAGGACGGACAGATACGCAGTATTTT
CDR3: CASSLLAGGRTDTQYF

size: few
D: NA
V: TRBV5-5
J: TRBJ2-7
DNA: TGTGCCAGCAGCCAGATCTACGAGCAGTACTTC
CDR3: CASSQIYEQYF

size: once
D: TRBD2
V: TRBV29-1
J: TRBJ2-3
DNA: TGCAGCGTTTATCTAGCGGATAGCACAGATACGCAGTATTTT
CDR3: CSVYLADSTDTQYF

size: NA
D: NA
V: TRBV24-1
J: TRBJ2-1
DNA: TGTGCCACCAGTGATCCGGCTATGAGGGCCGGCGATGAGCAGTTCTTC
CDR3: CATSDPAMRAGDEQFF

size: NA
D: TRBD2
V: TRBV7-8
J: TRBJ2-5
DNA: TGTGCCAGCAGCTTAGTGGGGGGGAACCAAGAGACCCAGTACTTC
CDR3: CASSLVGGNQETQYF

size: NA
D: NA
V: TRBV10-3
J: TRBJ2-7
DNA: TGTGCCATCAGTGAGTCGCCGCGGGGGCGCAGCTACGAGCAGTACTTC
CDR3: CAISESPRGRSYEQYF

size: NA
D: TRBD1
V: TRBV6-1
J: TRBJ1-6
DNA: TGTGCCAGCAGTGCTCCCCGGGACAGATTAATGAATTCACCCCTCCACTTT
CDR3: CASSAPRDRLMNSPLHF

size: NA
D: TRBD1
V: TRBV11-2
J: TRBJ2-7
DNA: TGTGCCATAAGCCAGGGGGCTTCTCGCGAGCAGTACTTC
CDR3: CAISQGASREQYF

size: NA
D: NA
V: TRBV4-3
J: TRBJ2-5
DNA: TGCGCCAGCAGCCAAGATTTCAACGGGTGGGAGACCCAGTACTTC
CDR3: CASSQDFNGWETQYF

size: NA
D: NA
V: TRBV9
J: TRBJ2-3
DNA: TGTGCCAGCATGTCAGGAAATACGCAGTATTTT
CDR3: CASMSGNTQYF

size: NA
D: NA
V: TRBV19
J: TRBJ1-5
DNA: TGTGCCAGTAGTATCGAGGGAAGGGTCCAGCCCCAGCATTTT
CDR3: CASSIEGRVQPQHF

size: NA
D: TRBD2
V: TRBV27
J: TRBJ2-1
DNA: TGTGCCAGCAGGGGACTAGCGACCTACAATGAGCAGTTCTTC
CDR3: CASRGLATYNEQFF

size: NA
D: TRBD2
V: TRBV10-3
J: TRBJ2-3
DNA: TGTGCCATCAGTGATGGGACTAGCGGGGCAGTTACAGATACGCAGTATTTT
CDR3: CAISDGTSGAVTDTQYF

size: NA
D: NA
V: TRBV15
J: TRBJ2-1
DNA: TGTGCCACCAGCCCTGACAGCTATGACAATGAGCAGTTCTTC
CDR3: CATSPDSYDNEQFF

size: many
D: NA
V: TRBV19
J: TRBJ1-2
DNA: TGTGCCAGCAACAAAAATGACAGGCGAGATGGCTACACCTTC
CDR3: CASNKNDRRDGYTF

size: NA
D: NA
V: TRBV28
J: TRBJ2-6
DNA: TGTGCCAGCAGGCGCCACTCTGGGGCCAACGTCCTGACTTTC
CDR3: CASRRHSGANVLTF

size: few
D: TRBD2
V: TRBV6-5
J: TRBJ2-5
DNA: TGTGCCAGCAGTTACTCCCTACTAGCGGGAGAGACCCAGTACTTC
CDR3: CASSYSLLAGETQYF

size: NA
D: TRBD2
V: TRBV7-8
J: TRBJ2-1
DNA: TGTGCCAGCAGTACGGGACTAGCGGGAGTTTCCGTCGTCGATGAGCAGTTCTTC
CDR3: CASSTGLAGVSVVDEQFF

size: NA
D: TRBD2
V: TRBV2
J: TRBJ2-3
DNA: TGTGCCAGCAGTGCCACTAGCGGTACAGGTACGCAGTATTTT
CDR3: CASSATSGTGTQYF

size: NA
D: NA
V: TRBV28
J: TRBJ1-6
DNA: TGTGCCAGCAGTCTTTCAGACATTACGCCCCTCCACTTT
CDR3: CASSLSDITPLHF

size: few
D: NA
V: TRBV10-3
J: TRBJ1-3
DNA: TGTGCCATCAGTGCAAATGCTGGAAACACCATATATTTT
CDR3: CAISANAGNTIYF

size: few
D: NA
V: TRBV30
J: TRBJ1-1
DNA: TGTGCCTGGGAGAGACAGAGGAACACTGAAGCTTTCTTT
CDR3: CAWERQRNTEAFF

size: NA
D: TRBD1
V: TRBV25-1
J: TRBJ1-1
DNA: TGTGCCAGCACGACAGGGCTCATGAACACTGAAGCTTTCTTT
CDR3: CASTTGLMNTEAFF

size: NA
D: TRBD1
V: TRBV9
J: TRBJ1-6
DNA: TGTGCCAGCAGCGTTGAGGGACAGGGCGGGTCACCCCTCCACTTT
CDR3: CASSVEGQGGSPLHF

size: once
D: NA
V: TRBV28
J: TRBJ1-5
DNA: TGTGCCAGCCTCAGACATGACGGCAATCAGCCCCAGCATTTT
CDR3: CASLRHDGNQPQHF